The 32 T cell receptor beta chains given below trace back to one sample, sequenced in a study of graft-versus-host responses after intestinal transplantation. The data were produced by immunoSEQ multiplex PCR, yet TCRdb's version contains in-frame clones alone and is incomplete. The sample has 15,000 to 20,000 clones, 38% seen once. The input for sequencing was alloreactive CD4+ T cells from a mixed lymphocyte reaction culture, taken before intestinal transplant. Subset here: CFSE-low proliferating T cells sorted from approximately 6-day pre-transplant mixed lymphocyte reaction (GvH or HvG direction). The source is a human patient who received an intestinal transplant.

The V gene is TRBV19, the J gene TRBJ1-5; D is possibly TRBD1 (5 bases). The CDR3 runs 15 residues. V gave up 3 bases and J gave up 3 bases, with 12 bases separating them. The germline V gene encodes CDR1 LNHDA and CDR2 SQIVND (reference sequence). The CDR3 is CASSIHGTVNQPQHF. The DNA for the CDR3 is TGTGCCAGTAGTATTCACGGGACGGTCAATCAGCCCCAGCATTTT.

A single count supports this clone. V usage is TRBV25-1 and J usage is TRBJ1-4; D is unresolved. From germline, CDR1 is MGHDK and CDR2 SYGVNS. CDR3 size: 13 residues. The V end lost 6 bases, the J end lost 8 bases, and 13 bases lay between the germline ends. CDR3 bases: TGTGCCAGCAGGGACGGGGTCCAGGAAAAACTGTTTTTT. The encoded protein is CASRDGVQEKLFF.

This clone was seen only a few times. V is TRBV11-1 and J is TRBJ2-7; weak D call: TRBD2 (6 bases). This CDR3 spans 13 amino acids. Germline CDR1 is SGHAT and CDR2 is FQDESV (reference sequence). V was clipped by 5 bases and J by 3 bases, with 11 bases between them. CDR3: CASSPTRVYEQYF. DNA for the CDR3: TGTGCCAGCAGCCCGACTAGGGTCTACGAGCAGTACTTC.

This clone was seen more than once but under ten times. The V call is TRBV2, the J call TRBJ1-6; D might be TRBD1 (5 bases). V was clipped by 10 bases and J by 10 bases, with 26 bases between them. There are 16 residues in the CDR3. Germline values: CDR1 SNHLY, CDR2 FYNNEI. The CDR3 loop reads CATQIGLGRIPSPLHF. In DNA form, the CDR3 reads TGTGCCACTCAGATCGGACTGGGACGCATACCCTCACCCCTCCACTTT.

This clone was observed a few times. The chain uses TRBV5-1 and TRBJ1-2; D perhaps matches TRBD1 (6 bases). The CDR3 is made up of 16 amino acids. CDR1 and CDR2 (germline): SGHRS, YFSETQ. The V end lost 1 base, the J end lost 5 bases, and 18 bases lay between the germline ends. The CDR3, as DNA: TGCGCCAGCAGCTTGAGGGGGGCCAGGAGCCTTTATGGCTACACCTTC. Translation gives CASSLRGARSLYGYTF.

The CDR3 nucleotides are TGTGCCAGCAGCGCCCGACAGGGCATCACTGAAAAACTGTTTTTT. Its protein product is CASSARQGITEKLFF. The chain couples TRBV7-9 to TRBJ1-4, with 7 bases fitting TRBD1. J was trimmed by 7 bases and V by 5 bases; bases with no gene match: 10. Per the germline V gene, CDR1 is SEHNR and CDR2 is FQNEAQ (reference sequence). The CDR3 sequence is 15 residues long.

Only a few counts were recorded for this clone. The chain joins TRBV18 to TRBJ1-1; no definite D call. CDR3 length: 16 amino acids. The V end lost 3 bases, the J end lost 0 bases, and 14 bases lay between the germline ends. From germline, CDR1 is KGHSH and CDR2 LQKENI. The CDR3 loop reads CASSPRAEAMNTEAFF. The CDR3 nucleotides read TGTGCCAGCTCACCCCGGGCAGAGGCAATGAACACTGAAGCTTTCTTT.

This clone has more than one count but fewer than ten. The V and J genes are TRBV30 and TRBJ2-3; 7 nucleotides match TRBD2. The V and J ends lost 3 bases and 1 base, in that order; junction bases with no gene match: 10. CDR1 is GTSNPN and CDR2 is SVGIG in the germline V gene (reference sequence). The CDR3 is 16 residues long. Here the CDR3 DNA reads TGTGCCTGGAGGGTATGGGGCGGGGGACGCACAGATACGCAGTATTTT. Its translation is CAWRVWGGGRTDTQYF.

The rearrangement joins TRBV7-9 to TRBJ1-2; possibly TRBD1 for D (5 bases). Germline V lookup: CDR1 SEHNR, CDR2 FQNEAQ (reference sequence). Deletions cut 0 bases from V and 4 bases from J, with 9 bases between. The CDR3 extends over 14 amino acids. The CDR3 bases are TGTGCCAGCAGCTTAGCGCTGAGGGGCTATGGCTACACCTTC. This encodes CASSLALRGYGYTF.

The chain combines TRBV5-1 with TRBJ1-2; TRBD1 matches at 8 bases. Looked up from germline, CDR1 is SGHRS and CDR2 is YFSETQ. V was clipped by 5 bases and J by 0 bases; unmatched bases: 9. This CDR3 contains 16 residues. The CDR3 is CASRPWGDRPNYGYTF. The CDR3 coding sequence is TGCGCCAGCAGGCCGTGGGGGGACAGGCCTAACTATGGCTACACCTTC.

In its sample, this clone was seen a few times. This chain uses TRBV9 with TRBJ2-1; D is possibly TRBD2 (6 bases). This CDR3 is 13 amino acids long. Germline assignment: CDR1 SGDLS and CDR2 YYNGEE. The germline V and J ends were trimmed by 4 bases and 6 bases, with 11 bases remaining between them. CDR3 sequence reads: CASSRGTTNEQFF. The CDR3 bases are TGTGCCAGCAGCCGCGGGACGACCAATGAGCAGTTCTTC.

The rearrangement uses TRBV19 and TRBJ2-3; D gene uncertain. The CDR3 extends over 15 amino acids. Germline CDR1 and CDR2: LNHDA and SQIVND (reference sequence). V was pared by 2 bases and J by 6 bases, with 15 bases between. The CDR3 loop reads CASSIYPGPADTQYF. CDR3 coding DNA: TGTGCCAGTAGTATATACCCCGGACCAGCGGATACGCAGTATTTT.

This clone was counted only a few times. The chain links TRBV30 to TRBJ1-6; D not resolved. From germline, CDR1 is GTSNPN and CDR2 SVGIG (reference sequence). V gave up 0 bases and J gave up 10 bases, with 16 bases separating them. This CDR3 comprises 15 residues. The CDR3 region is CAWSVSLIGESPLHF. CDR3 coding DNA: TGTGCCTGGAGTGTGTCCTTGATTGGGGAATCACCCCTCCACTTT. The whole variable domain, filled in from reference TRBV30 and TRBJ1-6, reads SQTIHQWPATLVQPVGSPLSLECTVEGTSNPNLYWYRQAAGRGLQLLFYSVGIGQISSEVPQNLSASRPQDRQFILSSKKLLLSDSGFYLCAWSVSLIGESPLHFGNGTRLTVT.

The J gene is TRBJ2-3, the V gene TRBV7-9; perhaps TRBD2 as D (6 bases). The CDR3 runs to 13 residues. Trimming removed 5 bases from V and 1 base from J, with 7 bases in between. From germline, CDR1 is SEHNR and CDR2 FQNEAQ (reference sequence). The CDR3 loop is CASSPSGTDTQYF. CDR3 nucleotide sequence: TGTGCCAGCAGCCCTAGCGGCACAGATACGCAGTATTTT.

The V and J genes are TRBV6-5 and TRBJ1-5, with no clear D. In germline, CDR1 is MNHEY, CDR2 SVGAGI. The CDR3 runs 15 residues. With 4 bases removed from V and 1 base from J, the gap between germline ends came to 11 bases. CDR3 DNA: TGTGCCAGCAGTTCCACCGGGGTAAGCAATCAGCCCCAGCATTTT. Amino acids: CASSSTGVSNQPQHF.

This chain connects TRBV5-1 to TRBJ2-5, with D possibly matching TRBD1 (6 bases). CDR1 is SGHRS, CDR2 YFSETQ, per germline. The V and J ends lost 1 base and 0 bases respectively, with 13 bases between them. This CDR3 is built from 16 residues. CDR3 sequence: CASSLFPGDNQETQYF. The CDR3 region has the DNA TGCGCCAGCAGCTTGTTTCCAGGGGACAACCAAGAGACCCAGTACTTC.

CDR3 bases: TGTGCCAGTAGTCCTCTCAACAGGGTGCGCAATCAGCCCCAGCATTTT. Amino acid sequence: CASSPLNRVRNQPQHF. The rearrangement joins TRBV19 to TRBJ1-5; perhaps TRBD1 as D (6 bases). Trimming pared 5 bases from V and 2 bases from J, leaving 16 bases between. The CDR3 totals 16 residues. In germline, CDR1 is LNHDA, CDR2 SQIVND (reference sequence).

The chain employs TRBV18 and TRBJ2-2; D might be TRBD1 or TRBD2, each matching 6 bases. Germline V lookup: CDR1 KGHSH, CDR2 LQKENI. The V end was cut by 3 bases, the J end by 0 bases, with 14 bases between. The CDR3 totals 17 residues. CDR3 coding DNA: TGTGCCAGCTCACCCCCCACGGGGGCGCCGAACACCGGGGAGCTGTTTTTT. Protein: CASSPPTGAPNTGELFF.

The chain carries TRBV15 and TRBJ1-5; D gene ambiguous. The length of the CDR3 is 16 residues. V lost 0 bases to trimming and J lost 1 base, with 10 bases between them. Germline loops: CDR1 LNHNV, CDR2 YYDKDF (reference sequence). The CDR3 reads CATSREARISNQPQHF. CDR3 DNA sequence: TGTGCCACCAGCAGAGAGGCCAGGATAAGCAATCAGCCCCAGCATTTT. The variable domain in full, completed from reference TRBV15 and TRBJ1-5, reads DAMVIQNPRYQVTQFGKPVTLSCSQTLNHNVMYWYQQKSSQAPKLLFHYYDKDFNNEADTPDNFQSRRPNTSFCFLDIRSPGLGDTAMYLCATSREARISNQPQHFGDGTRLSIL.

V is TRBV19 and J is TRBJ2-1; 7 nucleotides line up with TRBD1. CDR1 LNHDA and CDR2 SQIVND come from the germline V gene (reference sequence). The J segment lost 5 bases and the V segment lost 6 bases, leaving 7 bases of the junction unmatched. The CDR3 runs to 14 residues. The DNA of the CDR3 is TGTGCCAGTAGCAAGGGACAGAACAACAATGAGCAGTTCTTC. Amino acid sequence: CASSKGQNNNEQFF. The full variable domain, with the rest looked up from reference TRBV19 and TRBJ2-1, is DGGITQSPKYLFRKEGQNVTLSCEQNLNHDAMYWYRQDPGQGLRLIYYSQIVNDFQKGDIAEGYSVSREKKESFPLTVTSAQKNPTAFYLCASSKGQNNNEQFFGPGTRLTVL.

This clone has more than one count but fewer than ten. An end of the junction differs from the germline gene, which may be a read error. V gene TRBV6-5 combines with J gene TRBJ2-7; TRBD2 is a possible D gene (6 bases). Per germline, CDR1 MNHEY and CDR2 SVGAGI. The CDR3 has 15 amino acids. CDR3 nucleotides: TGTGCCATCAGTGGGACTGGCCCGAGCTCCTACGAGCAGTACTTC. Protein product: CAISGTGPSSYEQYF.

The chain links TRBV6-5 to TRBJ2-7, with a tentative D call TRBD2 (6 bases). Germline values: CDR1 MNHEY, CDR2 SVGAGI. The V end lost 6 bases, the J end lost 0 bases, and 15 bases lay between the germline ends. The length of the CDR3 is 15 residues. The CDR3 coding sequence is TGTGCCAGCAGAACGAGACGGGGGATCTCCTACGAGCAGTACTTC. This gives the protein CASRTRRGISYEQYF.

Concerning this clone itself: Compared with germline, one end of the junction differs, possibly owing to a read error. V and J are TRBV19 and TRBJ2-7; the D gene is possibly TRBD1 (7 bases). The germline V gene has CDR1 LNHDA and CDR2 SQIVND (reference sequence). The CDR3 runs 12 residues. The CDR3 nucleotides are TGTGCCAGTAGTATGGGGGGACAGCCGTCCGACTTC. Translated, it gives CASSMGGQPSDF. The entire variable domain, with the rest obtained from reference TRBV19 and TRBJ2-7, is as follows: DGGITQSPKYLFRKEGQNVTLSCEQNLNHDAMYWYRQDPGQGLRLIYYSQIVNDFQKGDIAEGYSVSREKKESFPLTVTSAQKNPTAFYLCASSMGGQPSDFGPGTRLTVT.

The CDR3 nucleotides are TGTGCCAGCAGTTGGACCGTTCCCAGGGGTGAAAAACTGTTTTTT. Translation gives CASSWTVPRGEKLFF. V gene TRBV6-5 combines with J gene TRBJ1-4; maybe TRBD1 (6 bases). The length of the CDR3 is 15 residues. The germline CDR1 and CDR2 sequences are MNHEY and SVGAGI. The germline V and J ends were trimmed by 4 bases and 7 bases, with 16 bases remaining between them.

This clone was counted a few times. This sequence joins TRBV7-9 and TRBJ1-3; no definite D call. Looked up from germline, CDR1 is SEHNR and CDR2 is FQNEAQ (reference sequence). This CDR3 comprises 18 residues. Trimming removed 1 base from V and 0 bases from J, with 16 bases in between. CDR3 region: CASSLVRASTSSGNTIYF. The DNA of the CDR3 is TGTGCCAGCAGCTTAGTTAGGGCTTCTACTAGCTCTGGAAACACCATATATTTT.

The chain uses TRBV7-8 and TRBJ1-3, with unresolved D. V was cut by 2 bases and J by 4 bases, with 3 bases left in between. The CDR3 loop spans 12 amino acids. CDR1 SGHVS and CDR2 FQNEAQ come from the germline V gene. In DNA, the CDR3 is TGTGCCAGCAGCTTAATGGGAAACACCATATATTTT. Its translation: CASSLMGNTIYF.

This chain links TRBV4-1 with TRBJ2-7, with 11 bases that match TRBD2. The J segment lost 3 bases and the V segment lost 3 bases, leaving 4 bases of the junction unmatched. The CDR3 length is 15 residues. Germline V CDR1 and CDR2: MGHRA, YSYEKL. For the CDR3, the DNA is TGCGCCAGCAGCCAGCCGGGACTAGCGGACTACGAGCAGTACTTC. It encodes CASSQPGLADYEQYF.

This sequence joins TRBV6-6 and TRBJ2-2; D is undetermined. The CDR3 loop spans 14 amino acids. Germline assignment: CDR1 MNHNY and CDR2 SVGAGI (reference sequence). Trimming left V 1 base short and J 2 bases short, with 5 bases between. The CDR3 coding sequence is TGTGCCAGCAGTTACTTCCGAAACACCGGGGAGCTGTTTTTT. This gives the protein CASSYFRNTGELFF.

In this sample, this clone turned up once. The chain links TRBV19 to TRBJ1-2, with D possibly being TRBD1 (5 bases). The CDR3 consists of 14 residues. Germline CDR1 LNHDA, CDR2 SQIVND (reference sequence). Deletions cut 3 bases from V and 6 bases from J, with 14 bases between. In DNA, the CDR3 is TGTGCCAGTAGTATTGGGGGGGGGAACCATGGCTACACCTTC. Protein sequence: CASSIGGGNHGYTF. The variable domain in full, completed from reference TRBV19 and TRBJ1-2, reads DGGITQSPKYLFRKEGQNVTLSCEQNLNHDAMYWYRQDPGQGLRLIYYSQIVNDFQKGDIAEGYSVSREKKESFPLTVTSAQKNPTAFYLCASSIGGGNHGYTFGSGTRLTVV.

V is TRBV5-6 and J is TRBJ2-4, with TRBD1 as a possible D gene (5 bases). The germline V gene encodes CDR1 SGHDT and CDR2 YYEEEE. The CDR3 length is 14 residues. Between the trimmed V and J ends, which lost 4 bases and 8 bases, there was a span of 16 bases. The CDR3 coding sequence is TGTGCCAGCAGCGAACAGGTGCGGAGTGACATTCAGTACTTC. Its protein is CASSEQVRSDIQYF.

The chain is built from TRBV6-1 and TRBJ2-7, with 7 bases that match TRBD1. This CDR3 has 14 residues. CDR1 is MNHNS and CDR2 is SASEGT in the germline V gene. V lost 6 bases and J lost 4; bases outside the gene matches: 9. CDR3 region: CASSAGRGNYEQYF. The CDR3 DNA sequence: TGTGCCAGCAGCGCTGGCAGGGGGAATTACGAGCAGTACTTC.

The chain links TRBV5-1 to TRBJ1-4; TRBD1 matches at 7 bases. Germline CDR1 reads SGHRS; CDR2 reads YFSETQ. V lost 0 bases to trimming and J lost 6 bases; unmatched junction nucleotides: 2. This CDR3 region has 14 residues. CDR3 DNA: TGCGCCAGCAGCTTGGTCGACAGGGATGAAAAACTGTTTTTT. Its translation is CASSLVDRDEKLFF.